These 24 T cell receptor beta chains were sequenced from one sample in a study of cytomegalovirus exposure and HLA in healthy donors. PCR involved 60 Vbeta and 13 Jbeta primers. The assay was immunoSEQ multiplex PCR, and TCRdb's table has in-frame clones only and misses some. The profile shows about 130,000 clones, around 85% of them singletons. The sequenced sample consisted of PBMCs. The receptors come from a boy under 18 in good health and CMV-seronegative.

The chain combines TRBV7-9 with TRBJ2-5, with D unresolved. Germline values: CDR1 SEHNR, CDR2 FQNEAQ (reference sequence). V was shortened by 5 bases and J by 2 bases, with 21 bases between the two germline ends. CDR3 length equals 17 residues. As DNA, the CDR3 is TGTGCCAGCAGCATCCTTCCCCGGGTCGGAATACAAGAGACCCAGTACTTC. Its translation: CASSILPRVGIQETQYF.

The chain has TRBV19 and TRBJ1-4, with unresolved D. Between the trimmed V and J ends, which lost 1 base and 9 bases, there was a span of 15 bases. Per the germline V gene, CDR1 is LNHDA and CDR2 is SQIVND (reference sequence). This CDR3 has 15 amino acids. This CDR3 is CASSIADRSQKKLFF. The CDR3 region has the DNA TGTGCCAGTAGTATAGCCGATCGGAGCCAAAAAAAACTGTTTTTT.

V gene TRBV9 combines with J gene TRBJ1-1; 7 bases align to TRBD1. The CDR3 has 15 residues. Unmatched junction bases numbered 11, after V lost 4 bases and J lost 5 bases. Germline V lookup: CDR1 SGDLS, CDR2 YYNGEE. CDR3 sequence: CASSPRQGGETEAFF. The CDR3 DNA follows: TGTGCCAGCAGCCCCCGACAGGGAGGAGAAACTGAAGCTTTCTTT.

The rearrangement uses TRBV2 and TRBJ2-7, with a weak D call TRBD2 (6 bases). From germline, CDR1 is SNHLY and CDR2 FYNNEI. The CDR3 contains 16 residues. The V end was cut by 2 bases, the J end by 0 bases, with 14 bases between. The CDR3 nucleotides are TGTGCCAGCAGTGAAATGGTTGGAGGGATCTCCTACGAGCAGTACTTC. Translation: CASSEMVGGISYEQYF.

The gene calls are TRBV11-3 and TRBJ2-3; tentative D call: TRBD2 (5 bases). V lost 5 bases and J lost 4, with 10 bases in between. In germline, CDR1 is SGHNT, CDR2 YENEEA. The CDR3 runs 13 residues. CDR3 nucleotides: TGTGCCAGCAGCCCCGTGCGGGCAGATACGCAGTATTTT. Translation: CASSPVRADTQYF.

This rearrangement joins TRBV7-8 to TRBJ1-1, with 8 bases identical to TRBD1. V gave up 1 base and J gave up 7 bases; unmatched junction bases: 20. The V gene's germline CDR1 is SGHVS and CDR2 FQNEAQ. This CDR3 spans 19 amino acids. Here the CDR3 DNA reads TGTGCCAGCAGCTTAGGACGTTATCGCCGCCCGACAGGGGTTAATGAAGCTTTCTTT. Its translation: CASSLGRYRRPTGVNEAFF.

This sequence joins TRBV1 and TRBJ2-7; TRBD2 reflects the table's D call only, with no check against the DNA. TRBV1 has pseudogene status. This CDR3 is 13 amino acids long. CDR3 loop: CTTRLRRSYEQYF. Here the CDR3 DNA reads TGCACCACTAGATTGCGGCGTTCCTACGAGCAGTACTTC.

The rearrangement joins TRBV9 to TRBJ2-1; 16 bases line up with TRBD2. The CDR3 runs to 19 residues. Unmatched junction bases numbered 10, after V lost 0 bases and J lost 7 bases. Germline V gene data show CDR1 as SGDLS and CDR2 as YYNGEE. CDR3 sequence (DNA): TGTGCCAGCAGCGTAGCCTCCGGGACTAGCGGGGGGGCGGGAAATGAGCAGTTCTTC. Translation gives CASSVASGTSGGAGNEQFF.

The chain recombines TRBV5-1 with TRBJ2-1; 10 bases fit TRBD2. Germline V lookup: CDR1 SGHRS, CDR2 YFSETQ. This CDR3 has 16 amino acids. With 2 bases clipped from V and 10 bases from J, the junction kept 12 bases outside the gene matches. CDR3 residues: CASSLLGLARFWEQFF. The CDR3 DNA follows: TGCGCCAGCAGCTTACTGGGACTAGCGAGGTTTTGGGAGCAGTTCTTC.

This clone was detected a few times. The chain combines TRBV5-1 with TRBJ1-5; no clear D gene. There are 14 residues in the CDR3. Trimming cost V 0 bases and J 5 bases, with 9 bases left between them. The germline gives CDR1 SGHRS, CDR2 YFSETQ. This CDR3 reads CASSLEGVHQPQHF. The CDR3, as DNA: TGCGCCAGCAGCTTGGAAGGAGTTCATCAGCCCCAGCATTTT.

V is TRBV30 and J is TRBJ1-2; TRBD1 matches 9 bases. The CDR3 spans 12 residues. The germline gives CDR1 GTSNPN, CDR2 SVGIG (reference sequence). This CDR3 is CATVGTGPGYTF. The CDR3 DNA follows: TGTGCGACCGTCGGGACAGGGCCCGGCTACACCTTC.

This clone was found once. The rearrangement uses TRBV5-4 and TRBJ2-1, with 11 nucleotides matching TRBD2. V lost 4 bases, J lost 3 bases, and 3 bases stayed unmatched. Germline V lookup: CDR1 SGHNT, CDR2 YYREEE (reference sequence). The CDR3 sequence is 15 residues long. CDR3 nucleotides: TGTGCCAGCAGCCAAGGGACTAGCGGCTACAATGAGCAGTTCTTC. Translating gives CASSQGTSGYNEQFF.

CDR3 bases: TGTGCCAGCAGCTCGGCCGGGGGGGGACGATCCTACAATGAGCAGTTCTTC. Translated, it gives CASSSAGGGRSYNEQFF. V usage is TRBV7-2 and J usage is TRBJ2-1; 8 positions match TRBD2. The germline CDR1 and CDR2 sequences are SGHTA and FQGNSA. The CDR3 contains 17 residues. V gave up 4 bases and J gave up 1 base; unmatched junction bases: 9.

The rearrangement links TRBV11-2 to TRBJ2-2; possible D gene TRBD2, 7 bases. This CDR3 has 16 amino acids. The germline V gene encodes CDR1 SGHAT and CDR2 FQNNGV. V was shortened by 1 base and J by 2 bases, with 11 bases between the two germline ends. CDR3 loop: CASSLGGGSNTGELFF. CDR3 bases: TGTGCCAGCAGCTTAGGGGGGGGCTCTAACACCGGGGAGCTGTTTTTT.

CDR3 residues: CASSYSSSGGNEQFF. CDR3 bases: TGTGCCAGCAGTTACTCATCTAGCGGGGGGAATGAGCAGTTCTTC. The V call is TRBV6-6, the J call TRBJ2-1; TRBD2 agrees at 11 bases. The germline V gene has CDR1 MNHNY and CDR2 SVGAGI (reference sequence). This CDR3 region has 15 residues. V dropped 0 bases and J dropped 7; count of bases not matched to a gene: 2.

CDR3 DNA: TGTGCCAGTAGTATATTTGGCCTCTCTGGGGCCAACGTCCTGACTTTC. This codes for CASSIFGLSGANVLTF. V is TRBV19 and J is TRBJ2-6; D call uncertain. CDR3 length equals 16 residues. The germline V gene has CDR1 LNHDA and CDR2 SQIVND (reference sequence). The germline V and J ends were trimmed by 2 bases and 0 bases, with 8 bases remaining between them. The complete variable domain, with remaining parts taken from reference TRBV19 and TRBJ2-6, reads DGGITQSPKYLFRKEGQNVTLSCEQNLNHDAMYWYRQDPGQGLRLIYYSQIVNDFQKGDIAEGYSVSREKKESFPLTVTSAQKNPTAFYLCASSIFGLSGANVLTFGAGSRLTVL.

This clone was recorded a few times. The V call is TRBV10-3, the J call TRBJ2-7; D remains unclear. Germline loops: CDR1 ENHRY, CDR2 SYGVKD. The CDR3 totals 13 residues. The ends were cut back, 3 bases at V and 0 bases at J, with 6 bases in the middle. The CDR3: CAISDPSSYEQYF. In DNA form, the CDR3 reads TGTGCCATCAGTGACCCTAGCTCCTACGAGCAGTACTTC.

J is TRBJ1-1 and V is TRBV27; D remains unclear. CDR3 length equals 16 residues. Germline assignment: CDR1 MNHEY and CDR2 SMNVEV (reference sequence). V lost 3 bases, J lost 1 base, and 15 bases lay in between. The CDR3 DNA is TGTGCCAGCAGTTTCGTCAGCGCGGATTGGAACACTGAAGCTTTCTTT. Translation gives CASSFVSADWNTEAFF.

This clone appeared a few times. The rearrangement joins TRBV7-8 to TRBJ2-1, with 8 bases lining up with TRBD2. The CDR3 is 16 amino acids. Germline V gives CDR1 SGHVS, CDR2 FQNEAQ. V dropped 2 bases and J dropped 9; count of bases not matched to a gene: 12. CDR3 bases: TGTGCCAGCAGCTTACTGGCGGGAGGTTTTTTTGGTGAGCAGTTCTTC. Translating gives CASSLLAGGFFGEQFF.

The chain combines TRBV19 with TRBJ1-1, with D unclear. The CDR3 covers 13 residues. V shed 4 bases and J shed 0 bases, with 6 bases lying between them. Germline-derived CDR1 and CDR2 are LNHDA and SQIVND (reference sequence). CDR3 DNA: TGTGCCAGTAGTAGGGCCATGAACACTGAAGCTTTCTTT. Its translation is CASSRAMNTEAFF.

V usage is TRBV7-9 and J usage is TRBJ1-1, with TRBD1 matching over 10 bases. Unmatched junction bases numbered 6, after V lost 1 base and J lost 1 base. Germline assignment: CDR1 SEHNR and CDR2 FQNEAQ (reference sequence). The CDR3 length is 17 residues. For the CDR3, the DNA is TGTGCCAGCAGCTTAGGGGACAGGGGATGGAGGAACACTGAAGCTTTCTTT. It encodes CASSLGDRGWRNTEAFF. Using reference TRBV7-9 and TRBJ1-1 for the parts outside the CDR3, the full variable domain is DTGVSQNPRHKITKRGQNVTFRCDPISEHNRLYWYRQTLGQGPEFLTYFQNEAQLEKSRLLSDRFSAERPKGSFSTLEIQRTEQGDSAMYLCASSLGDRGWRNTEAFFGQGTRLTVV.

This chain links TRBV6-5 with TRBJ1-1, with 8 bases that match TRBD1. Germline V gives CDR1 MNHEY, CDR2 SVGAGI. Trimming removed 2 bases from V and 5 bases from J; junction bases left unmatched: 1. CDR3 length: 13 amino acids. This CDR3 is CASSYNRGTEAFF. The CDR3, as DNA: TGTGCCAGCAGTTACAACAGGGGGACTGAAGCTTTCTTT.

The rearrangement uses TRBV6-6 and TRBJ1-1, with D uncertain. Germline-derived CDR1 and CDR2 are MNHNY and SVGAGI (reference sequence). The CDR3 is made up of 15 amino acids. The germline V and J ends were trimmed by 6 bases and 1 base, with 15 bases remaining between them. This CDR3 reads CASSRQTLRNTEAFF. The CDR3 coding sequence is TGTGCCAGCAGCCGCCAGACACTCAGGAACACTGAAGCTTTCTTT.

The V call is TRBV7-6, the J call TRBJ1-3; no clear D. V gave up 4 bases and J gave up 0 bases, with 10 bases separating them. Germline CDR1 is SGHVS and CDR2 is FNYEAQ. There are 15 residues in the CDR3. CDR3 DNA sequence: TGTGCCAGCAGCTACGGCGGTAGCTCTGGAAACACCATATATTTT. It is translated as CASSYGGSSGNTIYF. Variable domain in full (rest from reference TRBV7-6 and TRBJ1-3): GAGVSQSPRYKVTKRGQDVALRCDPISGHVSLYWYRQALGQGPEFLTYFNYEAQQDKSGLPNDRFSAERPEGSISTLTIQRTEQRDSAMYRCASSYGGSSGNTIYFGEGSWLTVV.